Described below is a single TCR beta chain sequence and its context. There are many counts of this clone. Its antigen is currently not known. Base-call qualities are not available, and no considerably larger clone is one nucleotide away. Peripheral blood samples were provided by related bone marrow donors on the day of marrow donation. Peripheral blood and bone marrow mononuclear cells were isolated by Ficoll-Hypaque density centrifugation and cryopreserved. The data derive from a study of T cells after posttransplantation cyclophosphamide (TCRdb year 2016). For the wider study: Using TRB sequencing, the study followed how the T cell repertoire reconstituted after myeloablative bone marrow transplantation in which posttransplantation cyclophosphamide served as GVHD prophylaxis. Samples from some 40 PTCy-treated patients, along with samples from about 16 of their related bone marrow donors, underwent antigen receptor sequencing. Blood from all 30 or so PTCy patients with 1-year posttransplant specimens was subjected to TRB sequencing. In 3 patients, TRB sequencing was also performed on up to 3 more blood samples taken 2 to 5.2 years after transplant, and in a handful of patients, pretransplant blood was also TRB-sequenced. Because TRA and TRB clonality correlated tightly in 9 samples, later TCR analyses were limited to TRB. Public TRB sequences were compared against a database of over 3,000 sequences linked to responses to pathogens, tumor antigens, self-antigens and alloantigens.

Overall results and qualifications from the work: The TRB repertoires of T cells infiltrating skin or GI tract showed only limited overlap with the TRB repertoires of T cells in blood. Donor-recipient similarity was low at 1-2 months but increased during the first year, and donor CD8+ memory clones often dominated later blood repertoires. Across the 45 patients, TRB clonality was highly associated with recipient CMV seropositivity and CMV reactivation, and diversity with PTCy was similar to that in the CNI/methotrexate controls.

TRB sequencing was run on genomic DNA with either the immunoSEQ assay at survey resolution or the hsTCRB kit. The paper's data handling went like this. The immunoSEQ software was used for initial read processing, and the LymphoSeq R package was used for repertoire analyses. Clonality was computed as 1 minus normalized Shannon entropy; Gini coefficient was also calculated for each TRB dataset. To infer phenotypes in unsorted samples, TRB sequences from sorted subsets of the recipient or donor were mapped onto the unsorted samples of the same recipient. TCRdb holds this immuneACCESS table with in-frame rearrangements only. Some clones are missing; in checked studies, unresolved V genes explain under half, and the rest has no known cause. V and J calls and clone size follow that table, whereas D and trimming were derived from the DNA. This sample shows tens of thousands of clones, and none of them turns up only once. Together, the top ten hold roughly 2% of the sample.

This clonotype was sampled from a man in his forties in good health, CMV-negative, and a related stem cell transplant donor. The sample comprised PBMCs.

The CDR3 here reads CASSRGLGELMGTNYGYTF. The nucleotides are TGCGCCAGCAGCCGGGGGCTAGGGGAGCTAATGGGGACTAACTATGGCTACACCTTC. This chain joins TRBV4-3 to TRBJ1-2; the D gene is possibly TRBD1, with 6 bases matching. Trimming costs V 4 bases and J 0 bases, and their ends lie 24 bases apart. The CDR3 numbers 19 residues from cysteine through phenylalanine. CDR3 DNA only is kept here, 57 bases in frame from base 1. The CDR1 and CDR2 encoded by the germline V gene are LGHNA and YSLEER.